The TCR beta chain under discussion was sequenced for a study of blood T cell repertoires in COVID-19. Overall study: Acute and convalescent COVID-19 samples came from the United States, Italy and Spain. The analysed material was cDNA or gDNA that came from T cells, B-cell-depleted T cells, or PBMCs.

Original processing notes: Reference gene primer amplification gave nucleated cell count estimates. Sequencing used immunoSEQ multiplex PCR; TCRdb keeps in-frame clones, though not all of them. V, J and clone size derive from that table, while D and trimming were established from the DNA sequence. The table has roughly 200,000 clones, roughly nine tenths seen once. The V gene's germline CDR1 is SGHNT and CDR2 YYREEE (reference sequence). The CDR3 is made up of 17 amino acids. With 0 bases clipped from V and 10 bases from J, the junction kept 11 bases outside the gene matches. This clone was found many times.

The sample consisted of peripheral blood. The chain is built from TRBV5-4 and TRBJ1-6, with 9 bases fitting TRBD1. The source is a man between 65 and 85 years old with acute or convalescent COVID-19. This CDR3 is CASSLGSRDRVLSPLHF. The CDR3 nucleotides read TGTGCCAGCAGCTTGGGGTCGAGGGACAGGGTTCTCTCACCCCTCCACTTT.